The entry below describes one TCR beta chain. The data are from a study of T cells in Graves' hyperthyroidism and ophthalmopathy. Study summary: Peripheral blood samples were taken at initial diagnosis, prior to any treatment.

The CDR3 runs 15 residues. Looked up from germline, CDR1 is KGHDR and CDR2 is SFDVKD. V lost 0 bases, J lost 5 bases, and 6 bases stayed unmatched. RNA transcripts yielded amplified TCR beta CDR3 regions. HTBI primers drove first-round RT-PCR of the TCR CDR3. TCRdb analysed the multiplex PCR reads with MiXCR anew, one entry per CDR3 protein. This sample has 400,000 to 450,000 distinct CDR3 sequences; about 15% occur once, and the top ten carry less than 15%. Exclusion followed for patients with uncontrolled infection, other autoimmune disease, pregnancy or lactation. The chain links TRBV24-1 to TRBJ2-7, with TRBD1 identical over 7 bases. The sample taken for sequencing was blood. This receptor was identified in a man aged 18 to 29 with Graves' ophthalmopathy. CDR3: CATSDLYDRDDEQYF. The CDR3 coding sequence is TGTGCCACCAGTGATTTGTACGACAGGGACGACGAGCAGTACTTC.